This T cell receptor beta chain originates from a study of control samples from healthy donors and cancer patients. Generated by immunoSEQ multiplex PCR, the TCRdb table keeps only in-frame clones and is missing some. Counted here are over 120,000 clones, over 90% occurring once; the ten biggest clones make up 14%. CDR1 SGHTS and CDR2 YDEGEE come from the germline V gene. CDR3 size: 14 residues. V lost 2 bases to trimming and J lost 5 bases, with 13 bases between them. The sequenced material came from PBMCs. This rearrangement joins TRBV5-8 to TRBJ1-2; D gene uncertain. This clonotype was sampled from a man aged 60 to 69 with colorectal cancer. The CDR3 region is CASSFIGYGYGYTF. The CDR3 DNA is TGTGCCAGCAGCTTTATAGGCTATGGATATGGCTACACCTTC.